The clone carrying this T cell receptor beta chain appeared once. Its specificity is not known. Trimming removed 1 base at V and 2 bases at J, with 12 bases between. Germline V gene sequence: CDR1 LNHNV, CDR2 YYDKDF (reference sequence). This CDR3 contains 15 residues. This entry is derived from a study of cytotoxic CD8 clonotypes in ibrutinib-treated CLL. Study results and caveats: Private clonotypes, not public ones, expanded at ibrutinib response. Clonality measured at baseline exceeded age-matched healthy donors, tracking circulating CD8+ T-cell counts.

TCRdb's copy holds only in-frame clones and misses some; the assay was immunoSEQ multiplex PCR. The sample yields fewer than 400,000 clones, 60% to 80% seen once. The input for sequencing was PBMCs, taken after 36 months of ibrutinib treatment. The chain recombines TRBV15 with TRBJ2-7, with D possibly TRBD1 on 6 matching bases. The TCR was taken from a human donor with chronic lymphocytic leukemia. The CDR3 is CATSRGMQGTYEQYF. For the CDR3, the DNA is TGTGCCACCAGCAGAGGGATGCAGGGGACCTACGAGCAGTACTTC.